The 7 T cell receptor beta chains given below trace back to one sample, sequenced in a study of CDR3 diversity in severe acne. TCRdb analysed the PCR reads with MiXCR anew, one entry per CDR3 protein. The sample shows fewer than 90,000 distinct CDR3 sequences, 49% of them seen only once. Material: blood. The origin of the receptors is a male donor with severe acne vulgaris.

The genes are TRBV10-1 and TRBJ1-6, with a weak D call TRBD1 (6 bases). This CDR3 spans 14 amino acids. Germline V gene data show CDR1 as WNHNN and CDR2 as SYGVQD (reference sequence). Trimming took off 3 bases at V and 4 bases at J, with 7 bases between the two ends. In DNA form, the CDR3 reads TGCGCCAGCAGTGACAGGGGTTATAATTCACCCCTCCACTTT. Translating it yields CASSDRGYNSPLHF.

As regards this clonotype: Just one base apart from a much larger clone, this may be a read error. V and J are TRBV19 and TRBJ2-7; D assignment may be TRBD1 or TRBD2 (5 bases each). The V end lost 4 bases, the J end lost 3 bases, and 16 bases lay between the germline ends. CDR3 length: 15 residues. The germline CDR1 and CDR2 sequences are LNHDA and SQIVND (reference sequence). The CDR3 DNA sequence: TGTGCCAGTAGTACCCGAGGGACGGATCACTACGAGCAGTACTTC. Residues: CASSTRGTDHYEQYF.

V is TRBV6-6 and J is TRBJ1-2; 8 nucleotides agree with TRBD1. The germline V gene encodes CDR1 MNHNY and CDR2 SVGAGI (reference sequence). J lost 4 bases, V lost 6 bases, and 4 bases had no gene match. This CDR3 contains 13 residues. CDR3 DNA: TGTGCCAGCAGCCCGACAGGGGCCTATGGCTACACCTTC. Translated, it gives CASSPTGAYGYTF.

For this clonotype: A much larger clone lies one base from this, so it may be a read error. The J gene is TRBJ2-1, the V gene TRBV4-3, with D uncertain. Trimming left V 4 bases short and J 10 bases short, with 11 bases between. Germline V gene lookup returns CDR1 LGHNA and CDR2 YSLEER. The CDR3 extends over 12 amino acids. In DNA, the CDR3 is TGCGCCAGCAGCCCAGGAGAAGTCGAGCAGTTCTTC. Residues: CASSPGEVEQFF.

This chain connects TRBV6-5 to TRBJ1-5; D not certain. The V gene's germline CDR1 is MNHEY and CDR2 SVGAGI. The CDR3 extends over 13 amino acids. V gave up 2 bases and J gave up 6 bases, with 8 bases separating them. The CDR3 sequence is CASSYQISQPQHF. DNA of the CDR3: TGTGCCAGCAGTTACCAGATCAGTCAGCCCCAGCATTTT.

This sequence joins TRBV2 and TRBJ1-2, with D possibly TRBD1 on 6 matching bases. The V end lost 6 bases, the J end lost 4 bases, and 12 bases lay between the germline ends. Germline CDR1 and CDR2: SNHLY and FYNNEI. This CDR3 region has 13 residues. In nucleotides, the CDR3 is TGTGCCAGCAGACAGGGTTGGACCTATGGCTACACCTTC. It translates to CASRQGWTYGYTF.

This chain uses TRBV12-3 or TRBV12-4 with TRBJ2-3; 7 bases align to TRBD1. V trimming: 5 bases; J trimming: 1 base; junction bases outside the gene matches: 6. The CDR3 consists of 15 residues. DNA for the CDR3: TGTGCCAGCAGTCACCGGGACAGAGGCACAGATACGCAGTATTTT. Translation gives CASSHRDRGTDTQYF.